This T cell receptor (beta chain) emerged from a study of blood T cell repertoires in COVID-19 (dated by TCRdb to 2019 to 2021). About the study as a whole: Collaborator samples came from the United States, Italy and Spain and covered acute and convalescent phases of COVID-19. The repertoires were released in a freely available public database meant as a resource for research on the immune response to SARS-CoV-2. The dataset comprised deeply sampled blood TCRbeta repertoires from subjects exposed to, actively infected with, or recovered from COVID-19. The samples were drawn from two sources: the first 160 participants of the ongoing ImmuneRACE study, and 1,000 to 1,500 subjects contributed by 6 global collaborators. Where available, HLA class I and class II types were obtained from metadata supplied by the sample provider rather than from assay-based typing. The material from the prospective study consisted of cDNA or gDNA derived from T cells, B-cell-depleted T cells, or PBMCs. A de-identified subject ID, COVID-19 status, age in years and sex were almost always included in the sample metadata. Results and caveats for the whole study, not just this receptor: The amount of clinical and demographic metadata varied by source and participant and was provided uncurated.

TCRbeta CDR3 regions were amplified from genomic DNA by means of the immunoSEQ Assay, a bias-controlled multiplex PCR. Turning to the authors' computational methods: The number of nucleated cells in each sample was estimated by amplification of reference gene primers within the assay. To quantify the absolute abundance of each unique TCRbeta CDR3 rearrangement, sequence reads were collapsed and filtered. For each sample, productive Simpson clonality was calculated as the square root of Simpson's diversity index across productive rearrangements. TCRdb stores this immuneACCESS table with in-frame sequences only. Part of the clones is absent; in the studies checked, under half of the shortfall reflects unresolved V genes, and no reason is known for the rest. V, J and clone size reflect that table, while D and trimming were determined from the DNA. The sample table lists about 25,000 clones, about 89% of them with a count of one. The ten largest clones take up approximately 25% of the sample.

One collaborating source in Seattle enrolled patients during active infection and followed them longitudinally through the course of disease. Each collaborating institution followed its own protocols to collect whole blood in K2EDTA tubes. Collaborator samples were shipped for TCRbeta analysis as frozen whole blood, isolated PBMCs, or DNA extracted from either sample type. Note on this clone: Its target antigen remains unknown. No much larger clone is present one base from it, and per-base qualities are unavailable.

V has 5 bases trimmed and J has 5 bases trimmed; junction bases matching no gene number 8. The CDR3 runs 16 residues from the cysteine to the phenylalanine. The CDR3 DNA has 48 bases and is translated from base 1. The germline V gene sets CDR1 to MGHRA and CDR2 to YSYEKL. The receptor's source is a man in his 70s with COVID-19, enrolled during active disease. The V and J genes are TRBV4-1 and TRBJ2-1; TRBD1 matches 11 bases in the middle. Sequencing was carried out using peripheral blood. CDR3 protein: CASSKGQGARDNEQFF. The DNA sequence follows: TGCGCCAGCAGCAAAGGACAGGGGGCGCGGGACAATGAGCAGTTCTTC.